This T cell receptor (beta chain) was recovered during a study of T cells in Graves' hyperthyroidism and ophthalmopathy. Study observations and caveats: In blood, most of the thyroid clonotypes expanded above 0.001 were also present.

The CDR3 regions of TCR beta were amplified from RNA transcripts. The HTBI primer set was used in a first-round RT-PCR of the TCR CDR3. TCRdb used MiXCR to reprocess the multiplex PCR reads, holding one entry per CDR3 protein. In the table there are 400,000 to 550,000 distinct CDR3 sequences, approximately 15% of which are singletons. This clonotype was observed at least ten times. Its target is unknown. Specimen: blood. The TCR originated in a young woman with Graves' hyperthyroidism.

CDR3 sequence (DNA): TGTGCCAGCAGCTCCAGGGGACTCGTCAATCAGCCCCAGCATTTT. Protein product: CASSSRGLVNQPQHF. This chain joins TRBV27 and TRBJ1-5; a weak D match, TRBD1 (6 bases). Germline V lookup: CDR1 MNHEY, CDR2 SMNVEV (reference sequence). The V gene lost 6 bases and the J gene lost 3 bases, with 15 bases spanning the gap. The CDR3 sequence is 15 residues long.